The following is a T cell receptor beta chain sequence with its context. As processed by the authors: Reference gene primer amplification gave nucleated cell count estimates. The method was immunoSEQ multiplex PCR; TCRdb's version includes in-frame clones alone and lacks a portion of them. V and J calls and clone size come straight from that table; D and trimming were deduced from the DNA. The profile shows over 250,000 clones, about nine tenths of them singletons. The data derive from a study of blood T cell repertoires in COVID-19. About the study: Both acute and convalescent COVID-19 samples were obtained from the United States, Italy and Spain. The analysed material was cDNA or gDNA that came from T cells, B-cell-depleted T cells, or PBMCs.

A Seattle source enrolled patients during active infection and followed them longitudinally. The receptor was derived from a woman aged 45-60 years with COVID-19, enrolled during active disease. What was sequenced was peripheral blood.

The CDR3 nucleotides read TGTGCCAGTAGAGCGGACAGGGCGGGCACTGAAGCTTTCTTT. Protein sequence: CASRADRAGTEAFF. The genes are TRBV19 and TRBJ1-1; TRBD1 matches 8 bases. This CDR3 has 14 amino acids. Germline-derived CDR1 and CDR2 are LNHDA and SQIVND (reference sequence). The ends lost 6 bases at V and 4 bases at J; junction bases unmatched: 7.